What follows are 14 T cell receptor beta chains derived from one specimen sequenced in a study of blood T cell repertoires in COVID-19. Assay: immunoSEQ multiplex PCR; the TCRdb copy retains only in-frame clones and omits some. This table has about 210,000 clones, approximately 84% appearing once. The sequenced material came from peripheral blood. These receptors came from a woman between 45 and 60 years old with active or convalescent COVID-19.

CDR3 coding DNA: TGTGCCACCAGCAGAGTACTAAGCGGGAGCTACGAGCAGTACTTC. Amino acids: CATSRVLSGSYEQYF. The chain recombines TRBV15 with TRBJ2-7; 8 bases match TRBD2. The CDR3 contains 15 residues. CDR1 is LNHNV, CDR2 YYDKDF, per germline (reference sequence). The V and J ends lost 1 base and 3 bases, in that order; junction bases with no gene match: 5.

The rearrangement links TRBV24-1 to TRBJ2-3, with 9 nucleotides matching TRBD1. Trimming at V came to 7 bases and at J to 0 bases, leaving 7 bases not matched to a gene. This CDR3 is built from 16 residues. Germline CDR1 KGHDR, CDR2 SFDVKD. CDR3 DNA: TGTGCCACCAGCCCGGGACAGGGTGGGAGCACAGATACGCAGTATTTT. Translating it yields CATSPGQGGSTDTQYF.

This clone was counted once. The chain carries TRBV7-2 and TRBJ1-3; 7 bases line up with TRBD1. The CDR3 extends over 15 amino acids. CDR1 SGHTA and CDR2 FQGNSA come from the germline V gene. J lost 1 base, V lost 0 bases, and 0 bases had no gene match. CDR3 residues: CASSLATGSGNTIYF. The CDR3 DNA is TGTGCCAGCAGCTTAGCGACAGGGTCTGGAAACACCATATATTTT. Full variable domain (outside the CDR3, taken from reference TRBV7-2 and TRBJ1-3): GAGVSQSPSNKVTEKGKDVELRCDPISGHTALYWYRQSLGQGLEFLIYFQGNSAPDKSGLPSDRFSAERTGGSVSTLTIQRTQQEDSAVYLCASSLATGSGNTIYFGEGSWLTVV.

The chain has TRBV30 and TRBJ2-4; tentative D call: TRBD2 (6 bases). This CDR3 comprises 11 residues. The germline V gene has CDR1 GTSNPN and CDR2 SVGIG (reference sequence). Trimming left V 4 bases short and J 7 bases short, with 8 bases between. The CDR3 DNA sequence: TGTGCCTGGAAGGAGGGGAACATTCAGTACTTC. This gives the protein CAWKEGNIQYF.

This chain uses TRBV28 with TRBJ2-1; 11 positions match TRBD2. Germline trimming cut 4 bases from V and 8 bases from J; bases unmatched to any gene: 7. Germline V gives CDR1 MDHEN, CDR2 SYDVKM. The CDR3 consists of 15 residues. CDR3 loop: CASSSTSGRLDEQFF. CDR3 nucleotides: TGTGCCAGCAGTTCAACTAGCGGGAGACTTGATGAGCAGTTCTTC.

This sequence joins TRBV27 and TRBJ1-6; D perhaps matches TRBD1 (5 bases). CDR1 and CDR2 from the germline V gene are MNHEY and SMNVEV (reference sequence). There are 13 residues in the CDR3. Trimming pared 3 bases from V and 5 bases from J, leaving 5 bases between. The CDR3 nucleotides are TGTGCCAGCAGTTTCAGGGATAATTCACCCCTCCACTTT. Translated, it gives CASSFRDNSPLHF.

The rearrangement links TRBV11-2 to TRBJ2-3, with 13 bases lining up with TRBD2. With 5 bases clipped from V and 4 bases from J, the junction kept 6 bases outside the gene matches. CDR3 length: 16 amino acids. CDR1 is SGHAT and CDR2 is FQNNGV in the germline V gene. CDR3 residues: CASSTRTSGRPDTQYF. The CDR3 DNA is TGTGCCAGCAGCACCCGGACTAGCGGGAGACCAGATACGCAGTATTTT.

This sequence joins TRBV6-5 and TRBJ1-4; D is undetermined. This CDR3 region has 13 residues. CDR1 is MNHEY, CDR2 SVGAGI, per germline. V was trimmed by 8 bases and J by 13 bases, leaving 20 bases between them. The CDR3 here is CASQNKATPGLFF. The CDR3 coding sequence is TGTGCCAGCCAAAACAAGGCTACCCCGGGACTGTTTTTT.

This rearrangement joins TRBV3-1 (or the pseudogene TRBV3-2) to TRBJ2-5; D call uncertain. The CDR3 covers 13 residues. V was trimmed by 7 bases and J by 5 bases, leaving 14 bases between them. Per the germline V gene, CDR1 is LGHDT and CDR2 is YNNKEL (reference sequence). CDR3: CASTSQSRETQYF. The CDR3 DNA reads TGTGCCAGCACCTCCCAAAGTCGGGAGACCCAGTACTTC.

This chain uses TRBV7-9 with TRBJ2-3, with 7 bases lining up with TRBD2. Germline values: CDR1 SEHNR, CDR2 FQNEAQ (reference sequence). J gave up 0 bases and V 6 bases, and 3 bases lay outside the gene matches. The CDR3 has 14 amino acids. CDR3 region: CASSKGLSTDTQYF. The CDR3 region has the DNA TGTGCCAGCAGTAAGGGACTAAGCACAGATACGCAGTATTTT.

This chain joins TRBV27 and TRBJ2-5, with unresolved D. CDR1 is MNHEY and CDR2 is SMNVEV in the germline V gene (reference sequence). This CDR3 comprises 13 residues. The V gene lost 6 bases and the J gene lost 2 bases, with 10 bases spanning the gap. The CDR3 nucleotides read TGTGCCAGCAGCCGAAACGGTCAAGAGACCCAGTACTTC. Protein sequence: CASSRNGQETQYF.

This clone was counted once. The genes are TRBV2 and TRBJ1-5, with 8 bases identical to TRBD1. The CDR3 length is 14 residues. V dropped 6 bases and J dropped 3; count of bases not matched to a gene: 4. Germline-derived CDR1 and CDR2 are SNHLY and FYNNEI. The CDR3 is CASRLDRANQPQHF. The CDR3 DNA follows: TGTGCCAGCAGATTGGACAGGGCCAATCAGCCCCAGCATTTT.

This chain links TRBV19 with TRBJ2-2; 8 positions match TRBD1. J lost 4 bases, V lost 7 bases, and 14 bases had no gene match. CDR1 LNHDA and CDR2 SQIVND come from the germline V gene (reference sequence). This CDR3 contains 17 residues. The CDR3 sequence: CASTMSPKQGATGELFF. DNA for the CDR3: TGTGCCAGTACTATGTCCCCTAAGCAGGGGGCCACCGGGGAGCTGTTTTTT.

The rearrangement joins TRBV15 to TRBJ2-7; a possible D gene is TRBD1 (6 bases). The ends were cut back, 1 base at V and 2 bases at J, with 12 bases in the middle. From germline, CDR1 is LNHNV and CDR2 YYDKDF (reference sequence). The CDR3 runs to 15 residues. CDR3 loop: CATSRAGQGTYEQYF. The CDR3 coding sequence is TGTGCCACCAGCAGAGCGGGCCAGGGGACCTACGAGCAGTACTTC.